This TCR beta chain was identified in a study of T-cell memory formation after mild COVID-19. For the study at large: For the most part, TCR clusters were specific to one donor.

Study outcomes and limitations: Clones shrinking between day 15 and 85 showed a balanced CD4/CD8 split, and those that grew later tilted toward CD4+.

This clonotype has a handful of counts. The antigen remains unidentified. 5'RACE with constant-segment primers yielded barcoded, UMI-tagged TCR alpha and TCR beta cDNA libraries. One entry per CDR3 protein results from TCRdb running MiXCR on the 5' RACE reads. The data hold approximately 100,000 distinct CDR3 sequences, with approximately 13% observed a single time. The germline gives CDR1 SQVTM, CDR2 ANQGSEA. Trimming left V 0 bases short and J 3 bases short, with 17 bases between. CDR3 length: 16 residues. Sequencing was carried out using PBMCs or a T cell subset sorted from them (not recorded which). This TCR was recovered from an adult woman who had mild COVID-19 (a few samples of this study predate the infection). Cell type and time point are not known. V usage is TRBV29-1 and J usage is TRBJ1-2, with no clear D. The CDR3 region has the DNA TGCAGCGTTGAAGATCGCTACTCCCGACCATACTATGGCTACACCTTC. Protein: CSVEDRYSRPYYGYTF.